This T cell receptor beta chain comes out of a study of T-cell reconstitution after alpha-beta-depleted transplantation in children. Study results and limitations: Reportedly, alpha-beta T cells present about two months post-transplant originated from several hundred expanded clones of graft origin. Certain patients had high TCRbeta diversity at day 60, and it came from recipient T cells and thymic progenitors that survived. Counts and diversity of T cells one year after transplant came mostly from newly produced T cells.

The junction had 6 bases not matched to a gene; V was cut back by 4 bases and J by 4 bases. Germline V gene sequence: CDR1 SGHVS, CDR2 FNYEAQ. The CDR3 covers 14 residues. Unique molecular identifiers were used in preparing the TCRbeta library. TCRdb redid the calling of the PCR reads with MiXCR, one entry per CDR3 protein. The table has some 110,000 distinct CDR3 sequences, about a tenth seen once. In the case of this clonotype: The antigen is not known.

The chain recombines TRBV7-6 with TRBJ1-1, with 7 bases aligning to TRBD1. This sequence originates from a boy between 2 and 15 years old with acute lymphoblastic leukemia, due to receive a stem cell transplant. Specimen: PBMCs, collected before TCRalphabeta/CD19-depleted stem cell transplant. CDR3 loop: CASSSTDRATEAFF. CDR3 sequence (DNA): TGTGCCAGCAGCTCCACCGACAGGGCCACTGAAGCTTTCTTT.